The 8 T cell receptor beta chains below come from one sample, sequenced in a study of T cells in Graves' hyperthyroidism and ophthalmopathy. Authors of the study amplified TCR beta CDR3 regions from RNA transcripts. Initially, a first-round RT-PCR of the TCR CDR3 employed the HTBI primer set. One entry per CDR3 protein, called by TCRdb with MiXCR from the multiplex PCR reads. The sample includes 350,000 or so distinct CDR3 sequences, roughly 17% of them seen just once. The specimen sequenced was blood. These receptors all come from a woman between 25 and 40 years old with Graves' hyperthyroidism that later progressed to Graves' ophthalmopathy.

This clonotype showed up many times. The genes are TRBV2 and TRBJ1-2, with D perhaps matching TRBD1 (6 bases). The germline V gene has CDR1 SNHLY and CDR2 FYNNEI. The CDR3 is 14 residues long. V dropped 5 bases and J dropped 4 bases, with 14 bases sitting between them. The CDR3 protein is CASSRGGGVYGYTF. CDR3 bases: TGTGCCAGCAGTAGGGGGGGAGGGGTCTATGGCTACACCTTC.

This clonotype was detected many times. The chain joins TRBV28 to TRBJ1-1; D may be TRBD1 (6 bases). Trimming cost V 2 bases and J 1 base, with 8 bases left between them. In germline, CDR1 is MDHEN, CDR2 SYDVKM. The CDR3 has 14 residues. DNA for the CDR3: TGTGCCAGCAGTTTAAAGGGACAGAACACTGAAGCTTTCTTT. Protein product: CASSLKGQNTEAFF. Variable domain in full (rest from reference TRBV28 and TRBJ1-1): DVKVTQSSRYLVKRTGEKVFLECVQDMDHENMFWYRQDPGLGLRLIYFSYDVKMKEKGDIPEGYSVSREKKERFSLILESASTNQTSMYLCASSLKGQNTEAFFGQGTRLTVV.

The chain recombines TRBV6-1 with TRBJ2-7, with D perhaps TRBD2 (5 bases). Germline-derived CDR1 and CDR2 are MNHNS and SASEGT. Trimming left V 8 bases short and J 6 bases short, with 17 bases between. The CDR3 totals 13 residues. The CDR3 nucleotides read TGTGCCAGCCGAGGCGGAGGATTCAGCGAGCAGTACTTC. Amino acid sequence: CASRGGGFSEQYF.

This clonotype was seen many times. The genes are TRBV28 and TRBJ2-3, with 8 bases aligning to TRBD1. The junction had 11 bases not matched to a gene; V was cut back by 8 bases and J by 4 bases. The CDR3 length is 15 residues. The germline V gene encodes CDR1 MDHEN and CDR2 SYDVKM. CDR3 sequence reads: CASSLTDRGADTQYF. The CDR3, as DNA: TGTGCCAGCTCCCTGACCGACAGGGGCGCAGATACGCAGTATTTT.

Many counts were recorded for this clonotype. The CDR3 loop reads CASSRAGANYGYTF. Written as DNA, the CDR3 is TGTGCCAGCAGCCGGGCCGGAGCTAACTATGGCTACACCTTC. The chain recombines TRBV6-1 with TRBJ1-2; D gene unclear. CDR1 MNHNS and CDR2 SASEGT come from the germline V gene. CDR3 length equals 14 residues. V lost 6 bases and J lost 0, with 11 bases in between.

This clonotype was seen many times. The chain employs TRBV28 and TRBJ2-7; 8 bases align to TRBD1. In germline, CDR1 is MDHEN, CDR2 SYDVKM. With 6 bases clipped from V and 2 bases from J, the junction kept 9 bases outside the gene matches. The CDR3 consists of 15 residues. CDR3 amino acids: CASRLDRGTTYEQYF. DNA of the CDR3: TGTGCCAGCAGGCTCGACAGGGGTACAACCTACGAGCAGTACTTC.

The sample holds a few counts of this clonotype. J is TRBJ2-2 and V is TRBV20-1; the D is unclear. Trimming cost V 1 base and J 1 base, with 7 bases left between them. Germline V gives CDR1 DFQATT, CDR2 SNEGSKA (reference sequence). The CDR3 totals 14 residues. CDR3 coding DNA: TGCAGTGCTAGAGTCCGTCTGAACACCGGGGAGCTGTTTTTT. It codes for CSARVRLNTGELFF.

The table lists this clonotype with many counts. The chain links TRBV19 to TRBJ2-3, with 8 bases identical to TRBD2. This CDR3 region has 15 residues. V lost 4 bases, J lost 1 base, and 4 bases stayed unmatched. Germline V gives CDR1 LNHDA, CDR2 SQIVND (reference sequence). Here the CDR3 reads CASSNPAGGTDTQYF. For the CDR3, the DNA is TGTGCCAGTAGTAACCCAGCGGGGGGCACAGATACGCAGTATTTT.